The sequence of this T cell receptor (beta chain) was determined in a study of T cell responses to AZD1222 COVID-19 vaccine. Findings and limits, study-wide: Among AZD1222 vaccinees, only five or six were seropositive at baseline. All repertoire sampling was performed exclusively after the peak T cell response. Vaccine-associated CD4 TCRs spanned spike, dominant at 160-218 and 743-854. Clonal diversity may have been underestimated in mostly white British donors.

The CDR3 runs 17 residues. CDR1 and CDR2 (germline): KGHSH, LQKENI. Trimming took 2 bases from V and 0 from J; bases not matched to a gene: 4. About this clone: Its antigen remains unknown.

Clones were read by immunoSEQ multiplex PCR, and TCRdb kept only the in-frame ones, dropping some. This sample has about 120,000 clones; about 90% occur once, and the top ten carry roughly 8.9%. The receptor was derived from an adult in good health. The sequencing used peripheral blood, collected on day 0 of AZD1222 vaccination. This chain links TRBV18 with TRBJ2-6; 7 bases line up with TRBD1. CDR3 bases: TGTGCCAGCTCACCAAGCAGGGGGAGCTCTGGGGCCAACGTCCTGACTTTC. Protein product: CASSPSRGSSGANVLTF.